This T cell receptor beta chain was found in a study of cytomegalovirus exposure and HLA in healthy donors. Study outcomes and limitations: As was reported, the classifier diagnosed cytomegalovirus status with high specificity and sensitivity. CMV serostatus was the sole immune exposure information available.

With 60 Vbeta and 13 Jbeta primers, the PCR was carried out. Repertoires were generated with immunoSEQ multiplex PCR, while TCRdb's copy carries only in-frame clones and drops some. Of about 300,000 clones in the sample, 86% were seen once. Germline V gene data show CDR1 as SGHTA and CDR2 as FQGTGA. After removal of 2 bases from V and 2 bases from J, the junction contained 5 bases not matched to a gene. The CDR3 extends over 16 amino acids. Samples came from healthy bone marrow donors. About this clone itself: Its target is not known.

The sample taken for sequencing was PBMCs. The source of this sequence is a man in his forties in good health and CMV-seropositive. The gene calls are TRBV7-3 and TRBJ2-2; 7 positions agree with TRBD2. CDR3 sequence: CASSLRGDTNTGELFF. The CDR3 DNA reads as TGTGCCAGCAGCTTACGGGGGGATACTAACACCGGGGAGCTGTTTTTT. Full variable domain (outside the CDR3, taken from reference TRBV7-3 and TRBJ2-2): GAGVSQTPSNKVTEKGKYVELRCDPISGHTALYWYRQSLGQGPEFLIYFQGTGAADDSGLPNDRFFAVRPEGSVSTLKIQRTERGDSAVYLCASSLRGDTNTGELFFGEGSRLTVL.